Described below is a single TCR beta chain sequence and its context. Its target antigen remains unknown. Within one base of it there is no much larger clone, and no base qualities were kept. A second Seattle source provided samples from volunteer blood donors who had recovered from COVID-19. Collaborating institutions collected whole blood in K2EDTA tubes following their own protocols. For TCRbeta analysis, collaborator samples were shipped as frozen whole blood, as isolated PBMCs, or as DNA extracted from either sample type. These data belong to a study of blood T cell repertoires in COVID-19 (dated by TCRdb to the early 2020s). In the study overall: Collaborator samples came from the United States, Italy and Spain and covered acute and convalescent phases of COVID-19. The material from the prospective study consisted of cDNA or gDNA derived from T cells, B-cell-depleted T cells, or PBMCs. The samples were drawn from two sources: the first 160 participants of the ongoing ImmuneRACE study, and 1,254 subjects contributed by 6 global collaborators. Where available, HLA class I and class II types were obtained from metadata supplied by the sample provider rather than from assay-based typing. Nearly every sample came with metadata listing a de-identified subject ID, COVID-19 status, age in years and sex. A freely available public database, intended as a resource for researchers studying the immune response to SARS-CoV-2, is where the repertoires were released. The dataset comprised deeply sampled blood TCRbeta repertoires from subjects exposed to, actively infected with, or recovered from COVID-19.

Results the study describes overall, beyond this receptor: The amount of clinical and demographic metadata varied by source and participant and was provided uncurated.

TCRbeta CDR3 regions were amplified from genomic DNA using the immunoSEQ Assay, a bias-controlled multiplex PCR. In the authors' own workflow: Within the assay, amplification of reference gene primers was used to estimate how many nucleated cells each sample contained. To quantify the absolute abundance of each unique TCRbeta CDR3 rearrangement, sequence reads were collapsed and filtered. For each sample, productive Simpson clonality was calculated as the square root of Simpson's diversity index over productive rearrangements. TCRdb's version of the immuneACCESS table is confined to in-frame rearrangements and falls short of the full clone set. An unresolved V gene accounts for under half of the shortfall where checked; the remainder is of unknown origin. The V and J calls and clone size come from that table; D and trimming were worked out from the DNA. The sample table records 250,000 to 350,000 clones; 70% to 90% of these occur just once. The ten biggest clones cover roughly 7.1% of the sample.

What was sequenced was peripheral blood. The TCR was taken from a woman aged 45-59 years who had recovered from COVID-19.

The bases are TGTGCCAGCAGCTTCGATGGACAGGGAAACAATGAGCAGTTCTTC. It translates to CASSFDGQGNNEQFF. The rearranged chain carries TRBV7-3 and TRBJ2-1, with 8 bases matching TRBD1. Trimming removed 3 bases from V and 5 bases from J; the gene matches leave 6 bases unexplained. The CDR3 runs 15 residues from the cysteine to the phenylalanine. The kept DNA is CDR3 alone, 45 bases in frame from the first base. Sequences SGHTA (CDR1) and FQGTGA (CDR2) are obtained from the germline V gene. Reference TRBV7-3 and TRBJ2-1 genes cover what lies past the CDR3, so the full variable domain is GAGVSQTPSNKVTEKGKYVELRCDPISGHTALYWYRQSLGQGPEFLIYFQGTGAADDSGLPNDRFFAVRPEGSVSTLKIQRTERGDSAVYLCASSFDGQGNNEQFFGPGTRLTVL.